The clone carrying this T cell receptor (beta chain) was seen only once. Antigen specificity is unknown. Profiled with immunoSEQ multiplex PCR; TCRdb holds only in-frame clones, not every one. The table lists 7,400 or so clones, approximately 95% of them singletons, with about 9.9% in the top ten. This sample is part of a study of T cells in tuberculosis. On the study more broadly: CD1B tetramers identified T cells specific for mycobacterial lipid GMM. Study results and caveats: Shorter CDR3-alpha in active tuberculosis partly drove smaller distances. Selection depended on which cryopreserved specimens were available.

V was shortened by 6 bases and J by 6 bases, with 14 bases between the two germline ends. Germline-derived CDR1 and CDR2 are SNHLY and FYNNEI. CDR3 length: 14 residues. Included patients were adults of at least 18, HIV-seronegative, South African. This chain links TRBV2 with TRBJ2-2; possible D gene TRBD1, 7 bases. The sequenced sample consisted of PBMCs. The receptor comes from an adult with tuberculosis. CDR3 nucleotide sequence: TGTGCCAGCAGCGGGTTCAGGGGGGCCGGGGAGCTGTTTTTT. Translating gives CASSGFRGAGELFF.